These 32 T cell receptor beta chains were all obtained from the same sample, sequenced in a study of Ad26.COV2.S vaccination and SARS-CoV-2 variants. Documented treatment: approximately 18 received Ad26.COV2.S at low or high dose, single or two shots; roughly five received placebo; per-sample allocation not given. Day 63 after the first vaccine or placebo injection was the time point for sampling. This table comes from immunoSEQ multiplex PCR, and its TCRdb copy is limited to in-frame clones, with some not included. This table holds some 330,000 clones, almost 90% found once. Here the sequenced sample was peripheral blood, taken in a trial of Ad26.COV2.S vaccine versus placebo. Receptor source: a person between 18 and 65 years old who received the Ad26.COV2.S COVID-19 vaccine or a placebo.

The chain joins TRBV27 to TRBJ1-4, with D unresolved. Looked up from germline, CDR1 is MNHEY and CDR2 is SMNVEV (reference sequence). Trimming stripped 7 bases from V and 8 bases from J, with 20 bases between. The CDR3 contains 15 residues. Here the CDR3 reads CASTPTRGSWEKLFF. The CDR3 nucleotides are TGTGCCAGCACCCCAACCCGCGGTTCTTGGGAAAAACTGTTTTTT.

The chain has TRBV4-1 and TRBJ1-2; D unclear. CDR1 MGHRA and CDR2 YSYEKL come from the germline V gene. Deletions cut 0 bases from V and 5 bases from J, with 10 bases between. The CDR3 is 14 residues long. CDR3 amino acids: CASSQDWISYGYTF. In nucleotides, the CDR3 is TGCGCCAGCAGCCAAGATTGGATCTCTTATGGCTACACCTTC.

The chain links TRBV5-1 to TRBJ2-3, with D perhaps TRBD2 (6 bases). The CDR3 extends over 14 amino acids. V lost 0 bases to trimming and J lost 6 bases, with 11 bases between them. Germline V gives CDR1 SGHRS, CDR2 YFSETQ. CDR3 in amino acids: CASSLEGRYDTQYF. The CDR3 DNA is TGCGCCAGCAGCTTGGAAGGGAGGTACGATACGCAGTATTTT.

The V and J genes are TRBV2 and TRBJ1-1; D gene uncertain. With 6 bases removed from V and 0 bases from J, the gap between germline ends came to 5 bases. Germline V gives CDR1 SNHLY, CDR2 FYNNEI. The CDR3 is 12 residues long. DNA for the CDR3: TGTGCCAGCAGACTCATGAACACTGAAGCTTTCTTT. This translates into CASRLMNTEAFF.

The rearrangement joins TRBV7-2 to TRBJ1-2; TRBD1 matches 7 bases. Per germline, CDR1 SGHTA and CDR2 FQGNSA. V trimming: 6 bases; J trimming: 5 bases; junction bases outside the gene matches: 9. CDR3 length: 14 residues. The CDR3 protein is CASRPTGAWYGYTF. The CDR3 DNA reads as TGTGCCAGCAGACCTACAGGGGCCTGGTATGGCTACACCTTC.

The rearrangement joins TRBV6-2 or TRBV6-3 to TRBJ1-1; D not resolved. The ends were cut back, 6 bases at V and 0 bases at J, with 23 bases in the middle. The CDR3 length is 18 residues. CDR1 is MNHEY and CDR2 is SVGEGT in the germline V gene. Here the CDR3 DNA reads TGTGCCAGCAGCCAAAACAGAGATTTGTGGGCGATGAACACTGAAGCTTTCTTT. This gives the protein CASSQNRDLWAMNTEAFF.

This chain links TRBV7-2 with TRBJ2-1; 9 bases match TRBD2. The germline V gene encodes CDR1 SGHTA and CDR2 FQGNSA. The CDR3 loop spans 16 amino acids. With 3 bases clipped from V and 6 bases from J, the junction kept 9 bases outside the gene matches. Written as DNA, the CDR3 is TGTGCCAGCAGCTTTCAAGCGGGGGGAACTTTCAATGAGCAGTTCTTC. It translates to CASSFQAGGTFNEQFF.

In DNA form, the CDR3 reads TGTGCCAGTAGTGGAACAGACCCCGGGACAGGGGGCTTTGGCTACACCTTC. Amino acids: CASSGTDPGTGGFGYTF. This rearrangement joins TRBV19 to TRBJ1-2; 12 bases line up with TRBD1. The CDR3 is made up of 17 amino acids. Germline V CDR1 and CDR2: LNHDA, SQIVND (reference sequence). V was pared by 5 bases and J by 7 bases, with 14 bases of the junction left unmatched.

V usage is TRBV11-2 and J usage is TRBJ2-7, with 7 nucleotides matching TRBD1. This CDR3 is 13 amino acids long. J gave up 5 bases and V 6 bases, and 7 bases lay outside the gene matches. CDR1 and CDR2 (germline): SGHAT, FQNNGV. The CDR3 is CASSRDRSNEQYF. CDR3 DNA: TGTGCCAGCAGTCGGGACAGATCGAACGAGCAGTACTTC.

This chain uses TRBV6-2 or TRBV6-3 with TRBJ2-1, with 7 bases fitting TRBD1. Looked up from germline, CDR1 is MNHEY and CDR2 is SVGEGT. J lost 3 bases, V lost 4 bases, and 9 bases had no gene match. This CDR3 comprises 16 residues. Here the CDR3 reads CASSSLTGRGYNEQFF. The CDR3 DNA follows: TGTGCCAGCAGTTCCCTGACAGGGAGAGGCTACAATGAGCAGTTCTTC.

V is TRBV5-6 and J is TRBJ1-2; 8 bases line up with TRBD1. V lost 5 bases and J lost 4; bases outside the gene matches: 4. Germline V gives CDR1 SGHDT, CDR2 YYEEEE. The CDR3 has 13 amino acids. Written as DNA, the CDR3 is TGTGCCAGCAGTCCGGACAGGGCCTATGGCTACACCTTC. Amino acids: CASSPDRAYGYTF.

This clone came up once. This chain uses TRBV4-2 with TRBJ2-1; D is possibly TRBD2 (6 bases). Germline CDR1 and CDR2: LGHNA and YNFKEQ. Trimming took off 6 bases at V and 9 bases at J, with 21 bases between the two ends. The CDR3 extends over 15 amino acids. CDR3 loop: CASSIVADYAFEQFF. CDR3 in DNA: TGTGCCAGCAGTATTGTAGCGGATTACGCCTTTGAGCAGTTCTTC.

The J gene is TRBJ2-3, the V gene TRBV9; a possible D gene is TRBD2 (7 bases). V was cut by 4 bases and J by 2 bases, with 14 bases left in between. The CDR3 totals 15 residues. Per the germline V gene, CDR1 is SGDLS and CDR2 is YYNGEE. The CDR3 loop is CASSSRGGHTDTQYF. As DNA, the CDR3 is TGTGCCAGCAGCTCAAGGGGGGGGCACACAGATACGCAGTATTTT.

The genes are TRBV4-3 and TRBJ1-4; D is unresolved. Trimming left V 0 bases short and J 7 bases short, with 12 bases between. There are 15 residues in the CDR3. CDR1 and CDR2 (germline): LGHNA, YSLEER. The CDR3 loop is CASSQEWREIEKLFF. The CDR3 DNA reads as TGCGCCAGCAGCCAAGAGTGGAGAGAAATTGAAAAACTGTTTTTT.

The chain has TRBV27 and TRBJ1-1, with unresolved D. Per germline, CDR1 MNHEY and CDR2 SMNVEV (reference sequence). The V gene lost 0 bases and the J gene lost 0 bases, with 2 bases spanning the gap. CDR3 size: 13 residues. The CDR3 reads CASSLSVNTEAFF. The CDR3 DNA follows: TGTGCCAGCAGTTTATCGGTGAACACTGAAGCTTTCTTT.

The CDR3 reads CASALGVHYEQFF. In DNA, the CDR3 is TGTGCCAGCGCCCTCGGGGTCCACTATGAGCAGTTCTTC. V usage is TRBV6-4 and J usage is TRBJ2-1, with D tentatively TRBD2 (5 bases). The CDR3 spans 13 residues. CDR1 is MRHNA, CDR2 SNTAGT, per germline. Trimming cost V 8 bases and J 8 bases, with 16 bases left between them.

This clone was seen a few times. The J gene is TRBJ1-1, the V gene TRBV19; possible D gene TRBD1, 6 bases. V was shortened by 5 bases and J by 3 bases, with 13 bases between the two germline ends. Germline assignment: CDR1 LNHDA and CDR2 SQIVND (reference sequence). This CDR3 has 14 amino acids. The CDR3, as DNA: TGTGCCAGTAGTTACAGGGCGGCCTACACTGAAGCTTTCTTT. This codes for CASSYRAAYTEAFF. The full variable domain, rest sourced from reference TRBV19 and TRBJ1-1, is DGGITQSPKYLFRKEGQNVTLSCEQNLNHDAMYWYRQDPGQGLRLIYYSQIVNDFQKGDIAEGYSVSREKKESFPLTVTSAQKNPTAFYLCASSYRAAYTEAFFGQGTRLTVV.

The chain combines TRBV6-5 with TRBJ2-3; possible D gene TRBD1, 6 bases. CDR1 is MNHEY and CDR2 is SVGAGI in the germline V gene. The CDR3 consists of 13 residues. Trimming removed 11 bases from V and 6 bases from J, with 18 bases in between. CDR3 bases: TGTGCCGCCAGCAGGACAGTCTCTGATACGCAGTATTTT. This codes for CAASRTVSDTQYF.

The chain employs TRBV19 and TRBJ1-4; D perhaps matches TRBD1 (5 bases). Germline lookup yields CDR1 LNHDA and CDR2 SQIVND (reference sequence). The CDR3 has 12 amino acids. Trimming shortened V by 7 bases and J by 8 bases, and 11 bases separated the two germline ends. In nucleotides, the CDR3 is TGTGCCAGTACTTTTCCAGGGGAAAAACTGTTTTTT. Protein sequence: CASTFPGEKLFF. Full variable domain (missing parts from reference TRBV19 and TRBJ1-4): DGGITQSPKYLFRKEGQNVTLSCEQNLNHDAMYWYRQDPGQGLRLIYYSQIVNDFQKGDIAEGYSVSREKKESFPLTVTSAQKNPTAFYLCASTFPGEKLFFGSGTQLSVL.

The chain uses TRBV5-8 and TRBJ2-3; 8 bases are shared with TRBD2. Germline CDR1 reads SGHTS; CDR2 reads YDEGEE. This CDR3 region has 16 residues. J lost 0 bases, V lost 0 bases, and 3 bases had no gene match. CDR3 residues: CASSLASGSSTDTQYF. The CDR3 DNA reads as TGTGCCAGCAGCTTGGCTAGCGGGTCTAGCACAGATACGCAGTATTTT.

This rearrangement joins TRBV5-1 to TRBJ2-2; maybe TRBD2 (5 bases). V lost 2 bases to trimming and J lost 2 bases, with 16 bases between them. The length of the CDR3 is 17 residues. Germline CDR1 SGHRS, CDR2 YFSETQ. CDR3 sequence (DNA): TGCGCCAGCAGCTTAAGGGCGGTGCGGGTAAACACCGGGGAGCTGTTTTTT. This codes for CASSLRAVRVNTGELFF.

This chain joins TRBV6-5 and TRBJ1-2, with TRBD1 as a possible D gene (6 bases). CDR1 and CDR2 (germline): MNHEY, SVGAGI. The V end lost 2 bases, the J end lost 1 base, and 14 bases lay between the germline ends. This CDR3 has 16 residues. The CDR3 region is CASSYVAGGFNYGYTF. In nucleotides, the CDR3 is TGTGCCAGCAGTTACGTGGCGGGGGGCTTTAACTATGGCTACACCTTC.

This clone was seen more than once but under ten times. The gene calls are TRBV11-2 and TRBJ1-1, with 12 bases aligning to TRBD1. Trimming cost V 10 bases and J 8 bases; bases outside gene matches: 8. Germline CDR1 is SGHAT and CDR2 is FQNNGV. CDR3 length: 13 residues. The CDR3 loop is CATQRDRGREAFF. The DNA for the CDR3 is TGTGCCACCCAACGGGACAGGGGGCGCGAAGCTTTCTTT.

The chain links TRBV6-2 or TRBV6-3 to TRBJ2-3; no clear D. V gave up 5 bases and J gave up 3 bases, with 9 bases separating them. This CDR3 is 13 amino acids long. In germline, CDR1 is MNHEY, CDR2 SVGEGT. The CDR3 DNA reads TGTGCCAGCAGTCTTTGGCGGACAGATACGCAGTATTTT. Amino acid sequence: CASSLWRTDTQYF.

V is TRBV6-6 and J is TRBJ2-1; the D is unclear. The germline V gene encodes CDR1 MNHNY and CDR2 SVGAGI (reference sequence). The CDR3 consists of 13 residues. Trimming took off 4 bases at V and 3 bases at J, with 7 bases between the two ends. In nucleotides, the CDR3 is TGTGCCAGCAGTTCCACGCTCTACAATGAGCAGTTCTTC. Protein: CASSSTLYNEQFF.

The chain combines TRBV3-1 (or the pseudogene TRBV3-2) with TRBJ1-2, with a tentative D call TRBD1 (6 bases). The germline gives CDR1 LGHDT, CDR2 YNNKEL (reference sequence). The ends were cut back, 1 base at V and 4 bases at J, with 13 bases in the middle. The CDR3 runs to 15 residues. CDR3 nucleotides: TGTGCCAGCAGCCAAGGAACAGGGCCGATCTATGGCTACACCTTC. As protein: CASSQGTGPIYGYTF.

This chain joins TRBV5-1 and TRBJ2-1; perhaps TRBD1 as D (6 bases). The germline V and J ends were trimmed by 0 bases and 6 bases, with 13 bases remaining between them. Looked up from germline, CDR1 is SGHRS and CDR2 is YFSETQ. The CDR3 runs to 15 residues. The CDR3 spells CASSLGTLGGNEQFF. CDR3 nucleotide sequence: TGCGCCAGCAGCTTGGGGACCCTAGGGGGCAATGAGCAGTTCTTC.

This rearrangement joins TRBV7-8 to TRBJ2-7, with D possibly TRBD2 on 5 matching bases. Germline V gene data show CDR1 as SGHVS and CDR2 as FQNEAQ. The V gene lost 6 bases and the J gene lost 2 bases, with 14 bases spanning the gap. CDR3 length: 14 residues. The CDR3 region has the DNA TGTGCCAGCAGTCAAAACGGACTTCCCTACGAGCAGTACTTC. The encoded protein is CASSQNGLPYEQYF.

This clone was found once. V is TRBV5-6 and J is TRBJ1-1; the D is unclear. The length of the CDR3 is 11 residues. V dropped 0 bases and J dropped 7 bases, with 4 bases sitting between them. Germline CDR1 reads SGHDT; CDR2 reads YYEEEE. This CDR3 is CASSLALEAFF. The CDR3, as DNA: TGTGCCAGCAGCTTGGCCCTTGAAGCTTTCTTT.

The chain combines TRBV7-2 with TRBJ2-1, with 8 bases identical to TRBD2. CDR3 length: 14 residues. V dropped 5 bases and J dropped 9; count of bases not matched to a gene: 9. Germline loops: CDR1 SGHTA, CDR2 FQGNSA. CDR3 DNA: TGTGCCAGCAGCCCCGGACTAGCCGCCGGTGAGCAGTTCTTC. It yields the protein CASSPGLAAGEQFF.

The chain recombines TRBV11-2 with TRBJ2-1, with unresolved D. Germline assignment: CDR1 SGHAT and CDR2 FQNNGV. The CDR3 loop spans 15 amino acids. Trimming took 3 bases from V and 0 from J, leaving 9 bases between them. CDR3 amino acids: CASSFGEHSYNEQFF. CDR3 DNA: TGTGCCAGCAGCTTCGGCGAGCACTCCTACAATGAGCAGTTCTTC. Complete variable domain (other parts from reference TRBV11-2 and TRBJ2-1): EAGVAQSPRYKIIEKRQSVAFWCNPISGHATLYWYQQILGQGPKLLIQFQNNGVVDDSQLPKDRFSAERLKGVDSTLKIQPAKLEDSAVYLCASSFGEHSYNEQFFGPGTRLTVL.

The CDR3 spells CASGLGGLADPRPFF. CDR3 nucleotide sequence: TGTGCTAGTGGTTTGGGAGGACTAGCGGACCCGAGGCCGTTCTTC. This chain joins TRBV12-5 and TRBJ2-1; 10 nucleotides align to TRBD2. CDR1 and CDR2 from the germline V gene are LGHNT and FRNRAP. The CDR3 has 15 residues. The V segment lost 1 base and the J segment 15 bases; nucleotides outside the gene matches: 12.